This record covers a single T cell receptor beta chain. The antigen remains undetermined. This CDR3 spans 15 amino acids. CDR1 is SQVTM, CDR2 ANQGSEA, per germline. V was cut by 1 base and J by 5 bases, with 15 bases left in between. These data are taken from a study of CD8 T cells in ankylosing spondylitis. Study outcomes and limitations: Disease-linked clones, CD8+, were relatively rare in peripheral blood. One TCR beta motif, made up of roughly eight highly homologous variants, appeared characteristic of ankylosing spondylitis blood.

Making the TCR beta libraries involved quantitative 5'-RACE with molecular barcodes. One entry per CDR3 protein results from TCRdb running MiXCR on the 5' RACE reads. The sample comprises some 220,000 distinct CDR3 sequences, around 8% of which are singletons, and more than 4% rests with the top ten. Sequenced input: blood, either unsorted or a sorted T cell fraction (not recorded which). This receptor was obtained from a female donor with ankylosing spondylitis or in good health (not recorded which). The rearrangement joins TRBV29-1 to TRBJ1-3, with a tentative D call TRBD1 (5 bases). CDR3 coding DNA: TGCAGCGTTGAAGGGGCAGACAGAGCCCGAAACACCATATATTTT. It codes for CSVEGADRARNTIYF.